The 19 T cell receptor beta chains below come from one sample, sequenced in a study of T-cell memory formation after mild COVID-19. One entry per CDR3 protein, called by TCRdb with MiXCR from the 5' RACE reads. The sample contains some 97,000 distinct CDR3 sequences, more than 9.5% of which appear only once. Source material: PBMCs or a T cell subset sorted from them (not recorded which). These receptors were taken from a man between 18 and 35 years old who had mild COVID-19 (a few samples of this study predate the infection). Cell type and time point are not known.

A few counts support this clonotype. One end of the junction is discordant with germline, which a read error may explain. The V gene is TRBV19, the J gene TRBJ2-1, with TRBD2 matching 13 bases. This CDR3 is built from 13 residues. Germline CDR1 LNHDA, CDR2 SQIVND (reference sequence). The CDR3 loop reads CASTRTSGGFVVF. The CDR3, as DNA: TGTGCCAGTACCAGGACTAGCGGGGGTTTCGTGGTCTTC.

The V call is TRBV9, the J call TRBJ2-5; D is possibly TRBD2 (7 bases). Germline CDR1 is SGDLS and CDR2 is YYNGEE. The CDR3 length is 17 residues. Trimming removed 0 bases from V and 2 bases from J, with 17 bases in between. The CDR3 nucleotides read TGTGCCAGCAGCGTAGGGATAGGGCGGGGGCAACAAGAGACCCAGTACTTC. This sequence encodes CASSVGIGRGQQETQYF. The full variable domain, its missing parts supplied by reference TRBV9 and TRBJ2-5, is DSGVTQTPKHLITATGQRVTLRCSPRSGDLSVYWYQQSLDQGLQFLIQYYNGEERAKGNILERFSAQQFPDLHSELNLSSLELGDSALYFCASSVGIGRGQQETQYFGPGTRLLVL.

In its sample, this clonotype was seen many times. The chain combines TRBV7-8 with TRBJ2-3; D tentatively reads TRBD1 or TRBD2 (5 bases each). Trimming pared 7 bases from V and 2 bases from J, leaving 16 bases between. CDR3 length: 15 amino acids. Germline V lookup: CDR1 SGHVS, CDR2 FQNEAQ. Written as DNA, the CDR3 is TGTGCCAGCACCGTAGGGACGGCCTACACAGATACGCAGTATTTT. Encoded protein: CASTVGTAYTDTQYF.

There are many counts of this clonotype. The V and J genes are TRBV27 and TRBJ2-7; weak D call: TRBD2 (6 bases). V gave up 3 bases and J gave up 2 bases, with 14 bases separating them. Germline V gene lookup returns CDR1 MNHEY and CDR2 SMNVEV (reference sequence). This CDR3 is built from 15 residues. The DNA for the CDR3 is TGTGCCAGCAGTTTCTTCGCGGGGCACGCCTACGAGCAGTACTTC. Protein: CASSFFAGHAYEQYF.

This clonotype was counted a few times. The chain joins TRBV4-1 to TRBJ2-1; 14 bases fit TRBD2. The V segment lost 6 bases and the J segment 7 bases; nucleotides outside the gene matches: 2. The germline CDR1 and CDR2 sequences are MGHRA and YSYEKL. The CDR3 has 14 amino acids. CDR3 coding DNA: TGCGCCAGCAGGGGACTAGCGGGGGTAAATGAGCAGTTCTTC. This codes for CASRGLAGVNEQFF.

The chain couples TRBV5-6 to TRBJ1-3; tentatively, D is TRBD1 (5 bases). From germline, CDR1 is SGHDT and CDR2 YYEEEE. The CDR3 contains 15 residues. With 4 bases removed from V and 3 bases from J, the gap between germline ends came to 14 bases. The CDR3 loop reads CASSLGPLFGNTIYF. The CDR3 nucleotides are TGTGCCAGCAGCCTGGGACCGCTTTTTGGAAACACCATATATTTT.

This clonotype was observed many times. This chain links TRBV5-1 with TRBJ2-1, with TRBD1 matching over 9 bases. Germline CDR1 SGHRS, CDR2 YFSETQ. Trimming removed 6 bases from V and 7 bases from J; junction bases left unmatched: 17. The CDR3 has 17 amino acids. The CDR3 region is CASNPHSGTGFGNEQFF. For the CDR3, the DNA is TGCGCCAGCAACCCCCACTCCGGGACAGGGTTCGGAAATGAGCAGTTCTTC. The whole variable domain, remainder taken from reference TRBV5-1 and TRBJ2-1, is KAGVTQTPRYLIKTRGQQVTLSCSPISGHRSVSWYQQTPGQGLQFLFEYFSETQRNKGNFPGRFSGRQFSNSRSEMNVSTLELGDSALYLCASNPHSGTGFGNEQFFGPGTRLTVL.

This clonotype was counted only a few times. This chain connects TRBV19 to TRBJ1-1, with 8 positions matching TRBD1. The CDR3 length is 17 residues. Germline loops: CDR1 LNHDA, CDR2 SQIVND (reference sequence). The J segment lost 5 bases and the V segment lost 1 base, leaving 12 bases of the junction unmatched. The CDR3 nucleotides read TGTGCCAGTAGTATAGCCCCTCTAAACAGGGGGTTGACTGAAGCTTTCTTT. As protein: CASSIAPLNRGLTEAFF.

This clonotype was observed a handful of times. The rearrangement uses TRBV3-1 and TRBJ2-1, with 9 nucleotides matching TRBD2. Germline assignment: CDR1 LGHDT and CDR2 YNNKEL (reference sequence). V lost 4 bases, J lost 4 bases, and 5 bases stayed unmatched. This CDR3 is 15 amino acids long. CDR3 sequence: CASSLLSGGYNEQFF. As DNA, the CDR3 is TGTGCCAGCAGCCTACTCAGCGGGGGGTACAATGAGCAGTTCTTC.

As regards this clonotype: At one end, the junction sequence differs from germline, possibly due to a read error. CDR3 in amino acids: CASSLSGGTEAFF. The CDR3 nucleotides are TGTGCCAGCAGTCTATCAGGGGGCACTGAAGCTTTCTTT. V gene TRBV27 combines with J gene TRBJ1-1; 7 bases are shared with TRBD1. Germline V lookup: CDR1 MNHEY, CDR2 SMNVEV (reference sequence). This CDR3 spans 13 amino acids.

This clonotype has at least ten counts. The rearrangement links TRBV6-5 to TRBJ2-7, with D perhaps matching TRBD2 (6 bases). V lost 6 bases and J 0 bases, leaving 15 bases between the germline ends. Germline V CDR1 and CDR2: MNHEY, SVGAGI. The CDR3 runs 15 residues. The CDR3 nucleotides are TGTGCCAGCAGAGATCCGGGACTTAGCTCCTACGAGCAGTACTTC. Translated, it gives CASRDPGLSSYEQYF.

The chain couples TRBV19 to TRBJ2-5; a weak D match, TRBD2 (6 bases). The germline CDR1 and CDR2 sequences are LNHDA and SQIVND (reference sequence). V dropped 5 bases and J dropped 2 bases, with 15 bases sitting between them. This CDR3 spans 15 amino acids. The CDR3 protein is CASSSPGLGQETQYF. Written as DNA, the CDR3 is TGTGCCAGTAGTTCACCGGGACTGGGACAAGAGACCCAGTACTTC.

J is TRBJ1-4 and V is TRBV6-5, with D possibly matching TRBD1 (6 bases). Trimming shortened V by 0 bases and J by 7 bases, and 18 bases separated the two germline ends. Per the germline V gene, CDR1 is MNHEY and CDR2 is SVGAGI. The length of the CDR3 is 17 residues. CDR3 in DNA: TGTGCCAGCAGTTACTCCCCGTTCAGGGGAGGAGGTGAAAAACTGTTTTTT. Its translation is CASSYSPFRGGGEKLFF.

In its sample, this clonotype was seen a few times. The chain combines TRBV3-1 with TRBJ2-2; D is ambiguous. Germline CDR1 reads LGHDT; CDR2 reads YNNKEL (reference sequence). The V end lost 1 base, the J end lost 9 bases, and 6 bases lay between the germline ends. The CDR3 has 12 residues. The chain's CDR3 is CASSQVPWELFF. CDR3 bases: TGTGCCAGCAGCCAAGTACCGTGGGAGCTGTTTTTT.

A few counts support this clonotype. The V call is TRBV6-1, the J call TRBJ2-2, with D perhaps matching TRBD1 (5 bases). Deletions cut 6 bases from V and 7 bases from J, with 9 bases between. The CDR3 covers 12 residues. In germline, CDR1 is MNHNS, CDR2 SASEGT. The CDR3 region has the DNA TGTGCCAGCAGAAACAGGAACGGGGAGCTGTTTTTT. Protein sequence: CASRNRNGELFF.

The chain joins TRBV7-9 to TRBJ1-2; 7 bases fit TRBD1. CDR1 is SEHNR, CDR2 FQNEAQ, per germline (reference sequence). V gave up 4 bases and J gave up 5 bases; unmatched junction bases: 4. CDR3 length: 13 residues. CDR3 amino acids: CASSWDSGYGYTF. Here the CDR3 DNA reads TGTGCCAGCAGCTGGGACAGTGGGTATGGCTACACCTTC.

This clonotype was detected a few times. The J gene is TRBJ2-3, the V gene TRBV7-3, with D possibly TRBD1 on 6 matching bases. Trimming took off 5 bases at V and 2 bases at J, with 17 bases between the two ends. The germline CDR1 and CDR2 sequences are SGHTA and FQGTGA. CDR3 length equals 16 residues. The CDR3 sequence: CASSRSDRKVTDTQYF. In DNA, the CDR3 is TGTGCCAGCAGCCGTTCCGACAGGAAAGTCACAGATACGCAGTATTTT.

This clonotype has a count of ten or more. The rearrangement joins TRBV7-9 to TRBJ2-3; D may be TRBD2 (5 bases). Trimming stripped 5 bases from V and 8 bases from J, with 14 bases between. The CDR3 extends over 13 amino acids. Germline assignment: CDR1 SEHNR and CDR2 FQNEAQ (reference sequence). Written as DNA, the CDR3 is TGTGCCAGCAGCATCACTTTCCGGGGTACGCAGTATTTT. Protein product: CASSITFRGTQYF.

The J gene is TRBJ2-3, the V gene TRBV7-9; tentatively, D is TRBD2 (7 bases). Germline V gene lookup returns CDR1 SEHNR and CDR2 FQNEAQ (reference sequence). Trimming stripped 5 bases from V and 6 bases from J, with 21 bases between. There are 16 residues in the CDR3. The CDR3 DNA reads TGTGCCAGCAGCGGGGACGGGGGGCCTGGCCGGGATACGCAGTATTTT. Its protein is CASSGDGGPGRDTQYF.